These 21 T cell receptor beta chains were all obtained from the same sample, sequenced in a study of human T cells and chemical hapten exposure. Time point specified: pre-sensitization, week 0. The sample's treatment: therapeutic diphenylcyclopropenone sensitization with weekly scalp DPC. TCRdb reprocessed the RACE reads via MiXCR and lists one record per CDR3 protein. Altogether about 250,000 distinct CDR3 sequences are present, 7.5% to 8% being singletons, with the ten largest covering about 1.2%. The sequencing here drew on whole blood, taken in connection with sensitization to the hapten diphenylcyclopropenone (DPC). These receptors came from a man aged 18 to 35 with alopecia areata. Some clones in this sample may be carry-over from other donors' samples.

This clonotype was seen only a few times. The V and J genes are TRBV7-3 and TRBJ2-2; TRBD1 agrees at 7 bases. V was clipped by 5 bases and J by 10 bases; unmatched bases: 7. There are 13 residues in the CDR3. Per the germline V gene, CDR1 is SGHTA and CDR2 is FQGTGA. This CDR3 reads CASSLTGTEELFF. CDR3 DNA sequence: TGTGCCAGCAGCCTGACAGGGACAGAGGAGCTGTTTTTT.

The CDR3 DNA reads TGTGCCAGCGGTACAAACCGGGGAAGGGTCTACGAGCAGTACTTC. Residues: CASGTNRGRVYEQYF. The genes are TRBV7-9 and TRBJ2-7; possibly TRBD2 for D (5 bases). The ends were cut back, 8 bases at V and 3 bases at J, with 20 bases in the middle. The CDR3 loop spans 15 amino acids. CDR1 is SEHNR, CDR2 FQNEAQ, per germline (reference sequence).

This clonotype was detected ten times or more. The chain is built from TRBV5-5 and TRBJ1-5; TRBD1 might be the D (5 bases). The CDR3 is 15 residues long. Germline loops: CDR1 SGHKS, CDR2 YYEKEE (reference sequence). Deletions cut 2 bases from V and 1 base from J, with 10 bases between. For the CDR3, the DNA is TGTGCCAGCAGCTTCGAGGGGTTAAGCAATCAGCCCCAGCATTTT. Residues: CASSFEGLSNQPQHF. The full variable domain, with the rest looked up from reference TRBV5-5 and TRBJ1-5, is DAGVTQSPTHLIKTRGQQVTLRCSPISGHKSVSWYQQVLGQGPQFIFQYYEKEERGRGNFPDRFSARQFPNYSSELNVNALLLGDSALYLCASSFEGLSNQPQHFGDGTRLSIL.

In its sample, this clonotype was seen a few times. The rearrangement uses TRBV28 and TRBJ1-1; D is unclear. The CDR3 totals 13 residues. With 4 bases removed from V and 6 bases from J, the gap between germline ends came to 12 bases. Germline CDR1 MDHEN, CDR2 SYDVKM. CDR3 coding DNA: TGTGCCAGCAGTTATGGGTCGAGGCCTGAAGCTTTCTTT. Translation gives CASSYGSRPEAFF.

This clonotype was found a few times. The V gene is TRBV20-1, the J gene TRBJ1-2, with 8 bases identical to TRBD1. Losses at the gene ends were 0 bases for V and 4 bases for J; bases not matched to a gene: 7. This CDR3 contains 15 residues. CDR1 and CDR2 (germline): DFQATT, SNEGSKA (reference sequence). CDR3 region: CSARDQGATLYGYTF. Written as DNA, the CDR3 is TGCAGTGCTAGAGACCAGGGGGCCACTCTCTATGGCTACACCTTC.

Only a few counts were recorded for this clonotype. The CDR3 spells CASSFSGTETQYF. The CDR3 DNA follows: TGTGCCAGCAGTTTCTCCGGGACGGAGACCCAGTACTTC. This chain joins TRBV27 and TRBJ2-5, with D perhaps assigned TRBD1 or TRBD2 (5 bases each). Germline assignment: CDR1 MNHEY and CDR2 SMNVEV (reference sequence). With 3 bases removed from V and 5 bases from J, the gap between germline ends came to 10 bases. CDR3 length: 13 amino acids.

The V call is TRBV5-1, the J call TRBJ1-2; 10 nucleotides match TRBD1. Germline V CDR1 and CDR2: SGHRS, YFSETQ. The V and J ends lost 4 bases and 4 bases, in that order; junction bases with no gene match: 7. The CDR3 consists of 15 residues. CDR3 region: CASSRGDRGRYGYTF. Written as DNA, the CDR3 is TGCGCCAGCAGCCGCGGGGACAGGGGACGCTATGGCTACACCTTC.

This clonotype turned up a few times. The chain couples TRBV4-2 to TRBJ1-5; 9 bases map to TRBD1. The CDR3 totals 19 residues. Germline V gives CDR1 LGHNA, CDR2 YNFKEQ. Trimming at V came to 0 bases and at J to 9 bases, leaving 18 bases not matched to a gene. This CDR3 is CASSQEGLLGGTGIVPQHF. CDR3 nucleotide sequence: TGTGCCAGCAGCCAAGAAGGTTTACTAGGTGGGACAGGGATTGTGCCCCAGCATTTT.

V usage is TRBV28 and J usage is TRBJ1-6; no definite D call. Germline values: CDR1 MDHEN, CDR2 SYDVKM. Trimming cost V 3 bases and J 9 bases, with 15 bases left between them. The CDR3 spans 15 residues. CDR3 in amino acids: CASSFLGGVPSPLHF. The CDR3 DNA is TGTGCCAGCAGTTTTCTCGGCGGAGTCCCTTCACCCCTCCACTTT.

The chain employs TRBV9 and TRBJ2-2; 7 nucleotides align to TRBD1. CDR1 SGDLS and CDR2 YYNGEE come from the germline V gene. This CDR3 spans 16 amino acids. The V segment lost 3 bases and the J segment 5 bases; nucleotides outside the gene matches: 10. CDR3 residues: CASSGAPRGWTGELFF. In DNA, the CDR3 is TGTGCCAGCAGCGGAGCCCCCAGGGGGTGGACCGGGGAGCTGTTTTTT.

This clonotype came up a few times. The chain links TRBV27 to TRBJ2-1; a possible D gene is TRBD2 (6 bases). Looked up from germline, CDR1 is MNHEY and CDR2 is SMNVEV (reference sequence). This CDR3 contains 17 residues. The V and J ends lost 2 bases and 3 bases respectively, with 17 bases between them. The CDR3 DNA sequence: TGTGCCAGCAGTTTAAGCGCCCTAGCGTTAGTCTACAATGAGCAGTTCTTC. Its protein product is CASSLSALALVYNEQFF.

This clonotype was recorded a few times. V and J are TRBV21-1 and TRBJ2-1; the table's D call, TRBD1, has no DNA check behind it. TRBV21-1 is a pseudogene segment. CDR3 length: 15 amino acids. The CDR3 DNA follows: TGTGCCAGCAGCAAAGCTAGGCGGACGGGCGATGAGCAGTTCTTC. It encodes CASSKARRTGDEQFF.

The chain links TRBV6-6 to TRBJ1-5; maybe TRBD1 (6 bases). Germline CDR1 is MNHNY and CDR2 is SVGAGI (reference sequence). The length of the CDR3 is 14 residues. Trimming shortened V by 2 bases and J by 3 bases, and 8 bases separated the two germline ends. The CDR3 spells CASSYNRDNQPQHF. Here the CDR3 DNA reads TGTGCCAGCAGTTACAACAGGGACAATCAGCCCCAGCATTTT.

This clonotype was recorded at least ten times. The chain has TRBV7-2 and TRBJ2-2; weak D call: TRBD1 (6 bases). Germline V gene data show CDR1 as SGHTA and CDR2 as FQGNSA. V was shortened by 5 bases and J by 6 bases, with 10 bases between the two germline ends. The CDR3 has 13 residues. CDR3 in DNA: TGTGCCAGCAGCGTCAACAGGGCCGGGGAGCTGTTTTTT. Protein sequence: CASSVNRAGELFF.

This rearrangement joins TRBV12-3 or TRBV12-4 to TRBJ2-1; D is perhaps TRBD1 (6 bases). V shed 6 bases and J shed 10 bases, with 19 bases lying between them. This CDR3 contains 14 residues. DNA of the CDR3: TGTGCCAGCAGAACAACAGGGTCCGAGTCGGAGCAGTTCTTC. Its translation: CASRTTGSESEQFF.

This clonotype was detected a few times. The CDR3: CASSMEVLTRGVGANVLTF. The CDR3 DNA reads as TGTGCCAGTAGTATGGAGGTTTTGACCAGGGGCGTTGGGGCCAACGTCCTGACTTTC. The chain joins TRBV19 to TRBJ2-6; tentatively, D is TRBD1 (6 bases). Looked up from germline, CDR1 is LNHDA and CDR2 is SQIVND (reference sequence). V shed 3 bases and J shed 3 bases, with 21 bases lying between them. The CDR3 has 19 residues. Supplemented by reference TRBV19 and TRBJ2-6, the full variable domain reads DGGITQSPKYLFRKEGQNVTLSCEQNLNHDAMYWYRQDPGQGLRLIYYSQIVNDFQKGDIAEGYSVSREKKESFPLTVTSAQKNPTAFYLCASSMEVLTRGVGANVLTFGAGSRLTVL.

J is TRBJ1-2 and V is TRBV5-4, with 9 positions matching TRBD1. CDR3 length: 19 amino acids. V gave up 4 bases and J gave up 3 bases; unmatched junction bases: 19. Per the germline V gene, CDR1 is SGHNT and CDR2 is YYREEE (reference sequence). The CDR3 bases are TGTGCCAGCAGCGGGGAGGGACAGGGTGTAGCCCCCTGGCACTATGGCTACACCTTC. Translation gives CASSGEGQGVAPWHYGYTF. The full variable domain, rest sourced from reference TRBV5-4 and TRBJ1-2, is ETGVTQSPTHLIKTRGQQVTLRCSSQSGHNTVSWYQQALGQGPQFIFQYYREEENGRGNFPPRFSGLQFPNYSSELNVNALELDDSALYLCASSGEGQGVAPWHYGYTFGSGTRLTVV.

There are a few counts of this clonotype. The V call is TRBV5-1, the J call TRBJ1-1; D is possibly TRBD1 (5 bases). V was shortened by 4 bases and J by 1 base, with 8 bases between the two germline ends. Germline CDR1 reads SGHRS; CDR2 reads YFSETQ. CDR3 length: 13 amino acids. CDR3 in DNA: TGCGCCAGCAGCGCCGACAGGAACACTGAAGCTTTCTTT. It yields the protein CASSADRNTEAFF.

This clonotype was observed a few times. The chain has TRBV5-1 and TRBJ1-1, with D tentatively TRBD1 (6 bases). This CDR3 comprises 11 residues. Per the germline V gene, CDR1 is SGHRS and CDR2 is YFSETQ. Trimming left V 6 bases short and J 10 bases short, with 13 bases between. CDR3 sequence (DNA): TGCGCCAGCACCGCAGGAGGGGGAGCTTTCTTT. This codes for CASTAGGGAFF.

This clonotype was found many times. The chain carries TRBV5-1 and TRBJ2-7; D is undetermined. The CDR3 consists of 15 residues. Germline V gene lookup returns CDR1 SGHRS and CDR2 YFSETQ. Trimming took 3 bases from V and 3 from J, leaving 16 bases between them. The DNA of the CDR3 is TGCGCCAGCAGCTCGTCTCCCGGAGACAACTACGAGCAGTACTTC. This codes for CASSSSPGDNYEQYF.

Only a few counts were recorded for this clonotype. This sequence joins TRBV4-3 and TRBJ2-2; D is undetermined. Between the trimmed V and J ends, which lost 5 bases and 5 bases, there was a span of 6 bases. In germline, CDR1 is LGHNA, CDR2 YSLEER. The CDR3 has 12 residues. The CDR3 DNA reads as TGCGCCAGCAGCGGGATGACCGGGGAGCTGTTTTTT. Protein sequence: CASSGMTGELFF.